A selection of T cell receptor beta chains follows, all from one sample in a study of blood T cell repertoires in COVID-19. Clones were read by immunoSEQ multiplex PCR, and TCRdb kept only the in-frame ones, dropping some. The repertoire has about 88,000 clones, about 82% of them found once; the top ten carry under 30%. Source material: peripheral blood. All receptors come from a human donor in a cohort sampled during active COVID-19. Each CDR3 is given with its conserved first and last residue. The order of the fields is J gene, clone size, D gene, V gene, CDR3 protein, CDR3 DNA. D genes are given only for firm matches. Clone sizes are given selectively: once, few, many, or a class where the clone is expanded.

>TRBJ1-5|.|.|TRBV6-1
CASSEDSSPGWPQHF
TGTGCCAGCAGTGAGGACAGCTCCCCAGGGTGGCCCCAGCATTTT
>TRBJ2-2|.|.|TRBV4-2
CASSHGTGDTGELFF
TGTGCCAGCAGCCATGGGACTGGGGACACCGGGGAGCTGTTTTTT
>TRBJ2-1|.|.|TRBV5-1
CASSLGASSYNEQFF
TGCGCCAGCAGCTTGGGTGCTAGCTCCTACAATGAGCAGTTCTTC
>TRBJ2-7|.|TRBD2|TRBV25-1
CASSLGLASSYEQYF
TGTGCCAGCAGCCTGGGACTAGCGTCTTCCTACGAGCAGTACTTC
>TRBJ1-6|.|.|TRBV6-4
CASSERGRDNSPLHF
TGTGCCAGCAGTGAAAGAGGGAGGGATAATTCACCCCTCCACTTT
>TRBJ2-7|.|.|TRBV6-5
CASSPARSWSEQYF
TGTGCCAGCAGTCCTGCTAGGAGTTGGAGCGAGCAGTACTTC
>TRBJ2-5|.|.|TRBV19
CASSIDGRQQETQYF
TGTGCCAGTAGTATAGATGGGCGACAGCAAGAGACCCAGTACTTC
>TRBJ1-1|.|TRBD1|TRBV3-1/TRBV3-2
CASSQGGQGRYTEAFF
TGTGCCAGCAGCCAAGGAGGACAGGGACGGTACACTGAAGCTTTCTTT
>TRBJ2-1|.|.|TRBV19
CASSIDGSGNEQFF
TGTGCCAGTAGTATAGACGGTAGCGGCAATGAGCAGTTCTTC
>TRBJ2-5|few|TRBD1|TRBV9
CASSVRTGGMETQYF
TGTGCCAGCAGCGTAAGGACAGGGGGCATGGAGACCCAGTACTTC
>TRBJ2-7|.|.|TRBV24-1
CATSDPWKGAYEQYF
TGTGCCACCAGTGATCCCTGGAAGGGGGCCTACGAGCAGTACTTC
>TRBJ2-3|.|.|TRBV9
CASSVGGASTDTQYF
TGTGCCAGCAGCGTAGGGGGAGCCAGCACAGATACGCAGTATTTT
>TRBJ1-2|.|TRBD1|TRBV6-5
CASILRGNYGYTF
TGTGCCAGCATCCTCAGGGGGAACTATGGCTACACCTTC
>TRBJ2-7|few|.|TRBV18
CASSLGASGIYEQYF
TGTGCCAGCTCACTGGGGGCTAGCGGAATCTACGAGCAGTACTTC
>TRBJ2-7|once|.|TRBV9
CASSVGEGFPFGGEQYF
TGTGCCAGCAGCGTAGGGGAAGGATTCCCCTTTGGGGGGGAGCAGTACTTC
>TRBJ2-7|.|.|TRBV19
CASSMQGYEQYF
TGTGCCAGTAGTATGCAGGGCTACGAGCAGTACTTC
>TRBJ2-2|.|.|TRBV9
CASSPGWGRNTGELFF
TGTGCCAGCAGCCCCGGTTGGGGGCGAAACACCGGGGAGCTGTTTTTT
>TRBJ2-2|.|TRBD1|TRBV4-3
CASSQGQGTGELFF
TGCGCCAGCAGCCAAGGACAGGGGACCGGGGAGCTGTTTTTT
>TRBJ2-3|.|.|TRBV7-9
CASGTGSGTDTQYF
TGTGCCAGCGGAACAGGGTCCGGTACAGATACGCAGTATTTT
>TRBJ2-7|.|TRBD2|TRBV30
CAWKAGDYNYEQYF
TGTGCCTGGAAGGCTGGGGACTATAACTACGAGCAGTACTTC
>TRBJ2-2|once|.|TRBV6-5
CASSSIGRRTGELFF
TGTGCCAGCAGCAGTATCGGGAGAAGGACCGGGGAGCTGTTTTTT
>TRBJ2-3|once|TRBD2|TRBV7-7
CASSSTSGATDTQYF
TGTGCCAGCAGCTCCACTAGCGGGGCCACAGATACGCAGTATTTT
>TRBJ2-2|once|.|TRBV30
CACPHRAGELFF
TGTGCCTGCCCCCACCGGGCCGGGGAGCTGTTTTTT
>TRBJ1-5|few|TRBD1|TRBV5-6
CASSLTGGPYQPQHF
TGTGCCAGCAGCCTGACAGGGGGCCCCTATCAGCCCCAGCATTTT
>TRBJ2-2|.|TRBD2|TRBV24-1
CATSDPGLAGLNTGELFF
TGTGCCACCAGTGATCCGGGACTAGCGGGACTGAACACCGGGGAGCTGTTTTTT
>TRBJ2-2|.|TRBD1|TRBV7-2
CASSSRQGNTGELFF
TGTGCCAGCAGCTCGCGACAGGGCAACACCGGGGAGCTGTTTTTT
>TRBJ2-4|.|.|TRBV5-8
CASRLSMGLMGNIQYF
TGTGCCAGCAGACTAAGTATGGGGCTCATGGGAAACATTCAGTACTTC
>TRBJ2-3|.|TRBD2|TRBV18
CASSPLAGSDTQYF
TGTGCCAGCTCACCGTTAGCGGGTTCAGATACGCAGTATTTT
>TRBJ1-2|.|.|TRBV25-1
CASSEYGSYGYGYTF
TGTGCCAGCAGTGAATACGGGAGCTATGGCTATGGCTACACCTTC
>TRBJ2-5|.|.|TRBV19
CASSGLSRGETQYF
TGTGCCAGTAGTGGTTTGTCCAGAGGAGAGACCCAGTACTTC
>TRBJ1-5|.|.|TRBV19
CASISGTGGVQPQHF
TGTGCCAGTATTTCCGGGACGGGGGGTGTTCAGCCCCAGCATTTT